A selection of T cell receptor beta chains follows, all from one sample in a study of T cell responses to AZD1222 COVID-19 vaccine. The assay was immunoSEQ multiplex PCR, and TCRdb's table has in-frame clones only and misses some. The sample lists tens of thousands of clones, 90% occurring once. This specimen consisted of peripheral blood, obtained 28 days after the second AZD1222 dose. The origin of the receptors is an adult who received the AZD1222 COVID-19 vaccine. CDR3s include the opening cysteine and the closing phenylalanine or tryptophan. Fields, in order: clone size, V gene, D gene, J gene, CDR3 protein, CDR3 DNA. A D gene is named only where the DNA matches it firmly. Size values are once, few and many counts, or a class for expanded clones, and some rows have none.

NA	TRBV10-3	NA	TRBJ1-5	CAISAGGTTNQPQHF	TGTGCCATCAGTGCCGGGGGTACCACAAATCAGCCCCAGCATTTT
NA	TRBV11-2	TRBD1	TRBJ2-1	CASSSGTGGARHNEQFF	TGTGCCAGCAGCTCGGGGACAGGGGGCGCGAGACACAATGAGCAGTTCTTC
NA	TRBV2	NA	TRBJ2-3	CASKAFTDTQYF	TGTGCCAGCAAGGCCTTCACAGATACGCAGTATTTT
NA	TRBV25-1	TRBD1	TRBJ1-1	CASSTTGATEAFF	TGTGCCAGCTCTACTACAGGGGCCACTGAAGCTTTCTTT
NA	TRBV28	NA	TRBJ1-5	CASSSWIILGNQPQHF	TGTGCCAGCAGTTCCTGGATAATTTTGGGGAATCAGCCCCAGCATTTT
NA	TRBV5-1	NA	TRBJ2-5	CASSLDQETQYF	TGCGCCAGCAGCTTGGACCAAGAGACCCAGTACTTC
NA	TRBV2	TRBD1	TRBJ1-6	CATTEWDRDSPLHF	TGTGCCACCACAGAATGGGACAGAGATTCACCCCTCCACTTT
once	TRBV6-2/TRBV6-3	NA	TRBJ2-7	CASSTGYEQYF	TGTGCCAGCAGTACGGGCTACGAGCAGTACTTC
NA	TRBV28	TRBD2	TRBJ2-5	CASSPAGGRLETQYF	TGTGCCAGCAGTCCCGCGGGGGGTAGGTTGGAGACCCAGTACTTC
NA	TRBV19	TRBD1	TRBJ1-5	CASSIGTANNQPQHF	TGTGCCAGTAGTATCGGGACAGCCAACAATCAGCCCCAGCATTTT
few	TRBV18	NA	TRBJ2-7	CASSPQRAYEQYF	TGTGCCAGCTCACCACAGAGGGCCTACGAGCAGTACTTC
NA	TRBV30	NA	TRBJ2-2	CAWRGTTGELFF	TGTGCCTGGAGGGGAACCACCGGGGAGCTGTTTTTT
NA	TRBV9	NA	TRBJ1-5	CASSPQTGTEPQHF	TGTGCCAGCAGCCCGCAGACAGGTACAGAGCCCCAGCATTTT
NA	TRBV5-4	NA	TRBJ1-4	CASSLDSEKLFF	TGTGCCAGCAGCCTCGACAGTGAAAAACTGTTTTTT
NA	TRBV5-4	NA	TRBJ1-4	CASSPDRATNEKLFF	TGTGCCAGCAGTCCCGACAGAGCAACTAATGAAAAACTGTTTTTT
NA	TRBV3-1/TRBV3-2	TRBD1	TRBJ1-6	CASRVTGEKMGPYNSPLHF	TGTGCCAGCAGGGTAACAGGGGAAAAAATGGGGCCCTATAATTCACCCCTCCACTTT
NA	TRBV9	TRBD2	TRBJ2-7	CASSPGLAGGIGNEQYF	TGTGCCAGCAGCCCCGGACTAGCGGGGGGGATCGGGAACGAGCAGTACTTC
NA	TRBV25-1	NA	TRBJ1-2	CASSVGSNYGYTF	TGTGCCAGCAGTGTAGGGTCTAACTATGGCTACACCTTC
NA	TRBV7-9	NA	TRBJ1-1	CASSGRGSNTEAFF	TGTGCCAGCAGCGGGAGAGGGTCGAACACTGAAGCTTTCTTT
NA	TRBV9	NA	TRBJ1-2	CASSVAGGYGYTF	TGTGCCAGCAGCGTAGCCGGGGGCTATGGCTACACCTTC
NA	TRBV6-5	NA	TRBJ2-7	CASSPRSYEQYF	TGTGCCAGCAGCCCACGCTCCTACGAGCAGTACTTC
NA	TRBV24-1	NA	TRBJ1-5	CATSKGGSNQPQHF	TGTGCCACCAGTAAGGGGGGAAGCAATCAGCCCCAGCATTTT
NA	TRBV4-1	NA	TRBJ1-2	CASSRIIGDYGYTF	TGCGCCAGCAGCCGCATCATAGGCGATTATGGCTACACCTTC
NA	TRBV19	NA	TRBJ1-6	CASSPQGSNSPLHF	TGTGCCAGTAGTCCACAGGGCAGTAATTCACCCCTCCACTTT
NA	TRBV27	NA	TRBJ2-1	CASSLTYNEQFF	TGTGCCAGCAGTCTTACGTACAATGAGCAGTTCTTC
NA	TRBV5-1	NA	TRBJ2-3	CASSLFTDTQYF	TGCGCCAGTAGCCTTTTCACAGATACGCAGTATTTT
NA	TRBV6-2/TRBV6-3	NA	TRBJ1-1	CASSYNGGNTEAFF	TGTGCCAGCAGTTACAATGGGGGGAACACTGAAGCTTTCTTT
NA	TRBV11-2	NA	TRBJ2-7	CASSPTLGVVGEQYF	TGTGCCAGCAGCCCGACTTTGGGAGTGGTGGGGGAGCAGTACTTC